Shown below are 2 T cell receptor beta chains from a single sample sequenced in a study of T cells in Graves' hyperthyroidism and ophthalmopathy. RNA transcripts were the template for amplifying TCR beta CDR3 regions. The TCR CDR3 was amplified in a first-round RT-PCR using the HTBI primer set. A single record per CDR3 protein comes from TCRdb applying MiXCR to the multiplex PCR reads. The sample lists 300,000 to 400,000 distinct CDR3 sequences; roughly 20% were seen once. The specimen sequenced was blood. The receptors stem from a young man with Graves' ophthalmopathy.

The table lists this clonotype with many counts. The chain recombines TRBV2 with TRBJ2-1, with D uncertain. The CDR3 is 13 residues long. V lost 7 bases, J lost 6 bases, and 13 bases lay in between. CDR1 SNHLY and CDR2 FYNNEI come from the germline V gene. The CDR3 loop reads CASTPAGINEQFF. The CDR3 DNA reads TGTGCCAGCACCCCTGCAGGCATCAATGAGCAGTTCTTC.

This clonotype was seen more than once but under ten times. The chain has TRBV19 and TRBJ1-1; D gene ambiguous. V lost 6 bases and J 1 base, leaving 12 bases between the germline ends. Germline lookup yields CDR1 LNHDA and CDR2 SQIVND (reference sequence). The CDR3 totals 14 residues. In DNA form, the CDR3 reads TGTGCCAGTAGCCTGATCGGGAAGAACACTGAAGCTTTCTTT. This sequence encodes CASSLIGKNTEAFF.